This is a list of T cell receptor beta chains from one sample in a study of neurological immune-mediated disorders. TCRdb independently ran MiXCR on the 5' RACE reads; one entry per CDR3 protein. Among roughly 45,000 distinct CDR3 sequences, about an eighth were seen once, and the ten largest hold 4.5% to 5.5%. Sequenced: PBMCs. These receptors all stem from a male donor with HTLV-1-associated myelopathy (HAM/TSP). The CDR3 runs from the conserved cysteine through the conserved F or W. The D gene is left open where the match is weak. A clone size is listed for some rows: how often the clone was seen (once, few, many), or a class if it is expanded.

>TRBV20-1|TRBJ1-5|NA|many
CSARATGGFIGDQPQHF
TGCAGTGCTAGAGCCACGGGGGGGTTCATTGGGGATCAGCCCCAGCATTTT
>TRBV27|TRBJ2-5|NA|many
CASSFGTQVETQYF
TGTGCCAGCAGTTTCGGTACACAGGTGGAGACCCAGTACTTC
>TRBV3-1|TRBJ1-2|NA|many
CASSHRGVTGYTF
TGTGCCAGCAGCCATAGAGGGGTTACCGGCTACACCTTC
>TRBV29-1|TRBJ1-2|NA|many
CSVEGSYTF
TGCAGCGTTGAAGGAAGCTACACCTTC
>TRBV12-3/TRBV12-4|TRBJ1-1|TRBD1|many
CASRRTGKAFF
TGTGCCAGCAGACGGACAGGGAAAGCTTTCTTT
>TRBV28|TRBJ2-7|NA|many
CASSSDLPYEQYF
TGTGCCAGCAGTTCTGACCTACCCTACGAGCAGTACTTC
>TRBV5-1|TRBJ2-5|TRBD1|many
CASSRTGKETQYF
TGCGCCAGCAGCCGGACAGGGAAGGAGACCCAGTACTTC
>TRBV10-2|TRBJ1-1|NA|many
CASSESKWGYTEAFF
TGCGCCAGCAGTGAGTCGAAGTGGGGGTACACTGAAGCTTTCTTT
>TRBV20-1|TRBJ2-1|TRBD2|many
CSGSAGGGLVEQFF
TGCAGTGGGAGTGCGGGGGGAGGTCTAGTTGAGCAGTTCTTC
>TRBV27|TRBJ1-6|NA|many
CASSLDSAGWASPLHF
TGTGCCAGCAGTTTAGATTCGGCGGGGTGGGCTTCACCCCTCCACTTT
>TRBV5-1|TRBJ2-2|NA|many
CASSPGPQNTGELFF
TGCGCCAGCAGCCCAGGACCTCAGAACACCGGGGAGCTGTTTTTT
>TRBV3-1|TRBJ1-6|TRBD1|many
CASTFDRGNSPLHF
TGTGCCAGCACCTTCGACAGGGGGAATTCACCCCTCCACTTT
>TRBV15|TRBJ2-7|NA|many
CATSRVGGRYEQYF
TGTGCCACCAGCAGAGTGGGGGGCAGGTACGAGCAGTACTTC
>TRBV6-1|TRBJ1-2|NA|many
CASSKPGAEANYGYTF
TGTGCCAGCAGCAAACCGGGGGCGGAAGCTAACTATGGCTACACCTTC
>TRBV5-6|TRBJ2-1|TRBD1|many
CASSTLGQAATYNEQFF
TGTGCCAGCAGCACCCTCGGACAGGCCGCCACCTACAATGAGCAGTTCTTC
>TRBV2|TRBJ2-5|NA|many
CASSEVGEQETQYF
TGTGCCAGCAGTGAAGTGGGAGAGCAAGAGACCCAGTACTTC
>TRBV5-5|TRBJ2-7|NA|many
CASSLDPEGEQYF
TGTGCCAGCAGCTTGGACCCAGAGGGCGAGCAGTACTTC
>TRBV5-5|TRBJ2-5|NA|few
CASSLSPPNKVQYF
TGTGCCAGCAGCTTGAGTCCTCCCAATAAGGTCCAGTACTTC
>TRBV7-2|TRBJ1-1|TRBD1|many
CASSLDRGVREAFF
TGTGCCAGCAGCTTGGACAGGGGGGTTCGTGAAGCTTTCTTT
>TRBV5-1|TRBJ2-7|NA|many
CASSLEGAGPRSYEQYF
TGCGCCAGCAGCTTGGAAGGCGCAGGACCAAGGAGCTACGAGCAGTACTTC
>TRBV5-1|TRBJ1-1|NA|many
CASSSEVRGNTEAFF
TGCGCCAGCAGCTCCGAAGTCCGGGGGAACACTGAAGCTTTCTTT
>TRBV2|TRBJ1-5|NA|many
CASSEEGWRVGRVNQPQHF
TGTGCCAGCAGTGAAGAGGGTTGGCGCGTCGGACGGGTCAATCAGCCCCAGCATTTT
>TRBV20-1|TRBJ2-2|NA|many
CSARGGSDTGELFF
TGCAGTGCTAGGGGGGGATCGGACACCGGGGAGCTGTTTTTT
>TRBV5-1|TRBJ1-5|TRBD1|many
CASSLEGRGLDQPQHF
TGCGCCAGCAGCTTGGAGGGCAGGGGGCTAGATCAGCCCCAGCATTTT
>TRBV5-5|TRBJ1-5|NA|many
CVSSRDSNQPQHF
TGTGTCAGCAGTAGGGATAGCAATCAGCCCCAGCATTTT
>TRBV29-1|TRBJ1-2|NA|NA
CSVDDRLNYGYTF
TGCAGCGTTGATGACAGACTCAACTATGGCTACACCTTC
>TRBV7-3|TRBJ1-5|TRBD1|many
CASSVKGRGFQHF
TGTGCCAGCAGCGTTAAAGGCAGGGGGTTCCAGCATTTT
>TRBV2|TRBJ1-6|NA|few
CASSEQGPGNSPLHF
TGTGCCAGCAGTGAACAGGGGCCGGGTAATTCACCCCTCCACTTT
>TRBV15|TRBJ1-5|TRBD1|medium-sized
CATSGTGVNQPQHF
TGTGCCACCAGTGGGACAGGAGTCAATCAGCCCCAGCATTTT
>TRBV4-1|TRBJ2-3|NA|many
CASSQDWSQDTQYF
TGCGCCAGCAGCCAAGATTGGAGTCAGGATACGCAGTATTTT
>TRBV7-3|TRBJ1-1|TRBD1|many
CASSLTRGKVFLRDRRLMNTEAFF
TGTGCCAGCAGCTTAACGAGGGGGAAGGTGTTTCTCCGGGACAGGAGACTCATGAACACTGAAGCTTTCTTT
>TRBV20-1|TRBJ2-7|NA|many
CSASKSEQYF
TGCAGTGCTTCGAAGAGCGAGCAGTACTTC
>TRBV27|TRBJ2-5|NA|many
CASSFAYPEETQYF
TGTGCCAGCAGTTTTGCCTATCCTGAAGAGACCCAGTACTTC
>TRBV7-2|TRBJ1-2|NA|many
CASSSIGFYTF
TGTGCCAGCAGCTCAATAGGGTTCTACACCTTC
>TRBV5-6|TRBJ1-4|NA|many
CASGRGGNEKLFF
TGTGCCAGCGGACGGGGGGGGAACGAAAAACTGTTTTTT
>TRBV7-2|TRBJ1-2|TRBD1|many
CASSPGTGLYGYTF
TGTGCCAGCAGCCCGGGGACAGGCCTGTATGGCTACACCTTC
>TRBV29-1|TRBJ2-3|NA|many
CSQSGTGRADTQYF
TGCAGCCAGTCTGGGACCGGTCGCGCAGATACGCAGTATTTT
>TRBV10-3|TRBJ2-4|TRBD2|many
CATKHPRGGGNIQYF
TGTGCCACCAAACACCCGCGGGGGGGCGGAAACATTCAGTACTTC
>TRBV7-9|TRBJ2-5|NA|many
CASAQETQYF
TGTGCCAGCGCTCAAGAGACCCAGTACTTC
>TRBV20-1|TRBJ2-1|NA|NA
CSRVSGGVYNEQFF
TGCAGTAGAGTTTCCGGCGGAGTCTACAATGAGCAGTTCTTC
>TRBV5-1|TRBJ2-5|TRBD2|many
CASSVGLAGLETQYF
TGCGCCAGCAGCGTGGGACTAGCGGGTTTGGAGACCCAGTACTTC
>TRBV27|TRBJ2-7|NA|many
CASRGRGQDLWKQYF
TGTGCCAGCAGGGGCCGGGGGCAGGACCTTTGGAAGCAGTACTTC
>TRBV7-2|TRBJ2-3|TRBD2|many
CASSFAGGRTDTQYF
TGTGCCAGCAGCTTTGCGGGGGGGAGAACAGATACGCAGTATTTT
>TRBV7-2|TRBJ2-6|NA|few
CASSRRGVNVLTF
TGTGCCAGCAGCCGCAGGGGGGTCAACGTCCTGACTTTC
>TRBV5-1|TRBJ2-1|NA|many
CASSYTPPGQFF
TGCGCCAGCAGCTACACGCCTCCGGGGCAGTTCTTC
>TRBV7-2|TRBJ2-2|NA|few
CASSLVTNTGELFF
TGTGCCAGCAGCTTAGTCACGAACACCGGGGAGCTGTTTTTT
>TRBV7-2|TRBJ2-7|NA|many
CASSKSSRGPYEQYF
TGTGCCAGCAGCAAATCTAGCAGGGGCCCCTACGAGCAGTACTTC
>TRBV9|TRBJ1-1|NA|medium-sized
CASSVDGRVGTEAFF
TGTGCCAGCAGCGTAGACGGCAGGGTGGGAACTGAAGCTTTCTTT